Below, 23 T cell receptor beta chains from the same sample are listed, as sequenced in a study of cytomegalovirus exposure and HLA in healthy donors. PCR used 60 Vbeta primers and 13 Jbeta primers. The method was immunoSEQ multiplex PCR; TCRdb's version includes in-frame clones alone and lacks a portion of them. This table has about 180,000 clones, approximately 88% appearing once. Sequencing was performed on PBMCs. The receptors were gathered from a boy aged 2-15 years in good health and CMV-seronegative.

The J gene is TRBJ1-1, the V gene TRBV4-1; a weak D match, TRBD1 (5 bases). V was shortened by 0 bases and J by 0 bases, with 11 bases between the two germline ends. There are 16 residues in the CDR3. Germline lookup yields CDR1 MGHRA and CDR2 YSYEKL. CDR3 in DNA: TGCGCCAGCAGCCAAGACTCGACAGTCATGAACACTGAAGCTTTCTTT. It translates to CASSQDSTVMNTEAFF.

The gene calls are TRBV19 and TRBJ2-1; 9 bases agree with TRBD2. The V segment lost 5 bases and the J segment 3 bases; nucleotides outside the gene matches: 8. Germline CDR1 reads LNHDA; CDR2 reads SQIVND (reference sequence). The length of the CDR3 is 16 residues. This CDR3 reads CASSLASGTIYNEQFF. For the CDR3, the DNA is TGTGCCAGTAGTTTGGCTAGCGGGACCATCTACAATGAGCAGTTCTTC.

V usage is TRBV18 and J usage is TRBJ2-1; TRBD2 agrees at 7 bases. The CDR3 has 16 residues. CDR1 and CDR2 from the germline V gene are KGHSH and LQKENI. The ends lost 4 bases at V and 2 bases at J; junction bases unmatched: 8. The DNA for the CDR3 is TGTGCCAGCTCACGAGCTAGCGGTAGGACCTACAATGAGCAGTTCTTC. Translation: CASSRASGRTYNEQFF.

This chain links TRBV27 with TRBJ2-1, with 13 positions matching TRBD2. CDR3 length: 14 residues. V dropped 8 bases and J dropped 9; count of bases not matched to a gene: 7. Germline lookup yields CDR1 MNHEY and CDR2 SMNVEV (reference sequence). The CDR3, as DNA: TGTGCCAGCGGCGGGACTAGCGGGACGGGTGAGCAGTTCTTC. It translates to CASGGTSGTGEQFF.

In its sample, this clone was seen once. The chain employs TRBV4-1 and TRBJ2-2; weak D call: TRBD1 (7 bases). V was pared by 2 bases and J by 3 bases, with 19 bases between. The CDR3 is made up of 18 amino acids. Germline V gene data show CDR1 as MGHRA and CDR2 as YSYEKL. This chain's CDR3 is CASSQRTKNRGDTGELFF. CDR3 in DNA: TGCGCCAGCAGCCAACGGACTAAAAACAGGGGCGACACCGGGGAGCTGTTTTTT.

CDR3 region: CAWSVTTGGDEKLFF. CDR3 bases: TGTGCCTGGAGTGTTACGACAGGGGGAGATGAAAAACTGTTTTTT. The gene calls are TRBV30 and TRBJ1-4; 9 bases fit TRBD1. After removal of 0 bases from V and 6 bases from J, the junction contained 5 bases not matched to a gene. The length of the CDR3 is 15 residues. Per the germline V gene, CDR1 is GTSNPN and CDR2 is SVGIG (reference sequence).

CDR3 coding DNA: TGCGCCAGCAGCTTTAGTACTCGGGACACTGAAGCTTTCTTT. Its protein product is CASSFSTRDTEAFF. The chain combines TRBV5-1 with TRBJ1-1; D is uncertain. With 2 bases removed from V and 3 bases from J, the gap between germline ends came to 11 bases. Germline V CDR1 and CDR2: SGHRS, YFSETQ. The length of the CDR3 is 14 residues. Supplemented by reference TRBV5-1 and TRBJ1-1, the full variable domain reads KAGVTQTPRYLIKTRGQQVTLSCSPISGHRSVSWYQQTPGQGLQFLFEYFSETQRNKGNFPGRFSGRQFSNSRSEMNVSTLELGDSALYLCASSFSTRDTEAFFGQGTRLTVV.

The chain couples TRBV18 to TRBJ1-1; a weak D match, TRBD1 (5 bases). Germline V CDR1 and CDR2: KGHSH, LQKENI. The CDR3 sequence is 14 residues long. Between the trimmed V and J ends, which lost 3 bases and 0 bases, there was a span of 8 bases. The CDR3 DNA follows: TGTGCCAGCTCACCTGGGGCCATGAACACTGAAGCTTTCTTT. Protein sequence: CASSPGAMNTEAFF.

This chain joins TRBV5-1 and TRBJ1-1; weak D call: TRBD1 (5 bases). Trimming left V 4 bases short and J 5 bases short, with 12 bases between. Germline V gene data show CDR1 as SGHRS and CDR2 as YFSETQ. This CDR3 contains 13 residues. In DNA form, the CDR3 reads TGCGCCAGCAGCCTGTCAGGGAGGACTGAAGCTTTCTTT. Its protein is CASSLSGRTEAFF. Drawing the rest from reference TRBV5-1 and TRBJ1-1, the complete variable domain is KAGVTQTPRYLIKTRGQQVTLSCSPISGHRSVSWYQQTPGQGLQFLFEYFSETQRNKGNFPGRFSGRQFSNSRSEMNVSTLELGDSALYLCASSLSGRTEAFFGQGTRLTVV.

The chain employs TRBV5-4 and TRBJ2-1, with TRBD2 identical over 7 bases. Unmatched junction bases numbered 4, after V lost 0 bases and J lost 4 bases. This CDR3 region has 15 residues. CDR1 is SGHNT, CDR2 YYREEE, per germline (reference sequence). CDR3 region: CASSLGTRMYNEQFF. The CDR3 coding sequence is TGTGCCAGCAGCTTGGGGACTAGGATGTACAATGAGCAGTTCTTC.

This clone showed up just once. The chain is built from TRBV4-1 and TRBJ1-5; D gene uncertain. The length of the CDR3 is 16 residues. V lost 4 bases, J lost 0 bases, and 13 bases lay in between. Germline CDR1 and CDR2: MGHRA and YSYEKL. CDR3 bases: TGCGCCAGCAGCCGAGCAGACATCTATAGCAATCAGCCCCAGCATTTT. Translating it yields CASSRADIYSNQPQHF.

The chain carries TRBV18 and TRBJ2-1; D unclear. There are 13 residues in the CDR3. Germline CDR1 KGHSH, CDR2 LQKENI. V lost 6 bases to trimming and J lost 8 bases, with 14 bases between them. CDR3 DNA sequence: TGTGCCAGCTCGGCGTCTAGAAATGATGAGCAGTTCTTC. It codes for CASSASRNDEQFF.

V usage is TRBV2 and J usage is TRBJ2-2, with D perhaps matching TRBD2 (5 bases). Trimming cost V 4 bases and J 6 bases, with 15 bases left between them. The CDR3 is 15 residues long. Germline CDR1 is SNHLY and CDR2 is FYNNEI. CDR3 nucleotide sequence: TGTGCCAGCAGTGGGGATTCGGGGATGGCCGGGGAGCTGTTTTTT. It codes for CASSGDSGMAGELFF.

The chain carries TRBV10-2 and TRBJ2-7, with a tentative D call TRBD2 (6 bases). Germline V gene sequence: CDR1 WSHSY, CDR2 SAAADI. The length of the CDR3 is 12 residues. V lost 2 bases and J lost 9, with 11 bases in between. CDR3 nucleotides: TGCGCCAGCAGTGAGGCGGAGGGAAGGCAGTACTTC. Protein product: CASSEAEGRQYF.

This clone occurred once. In nucleotides, the CDR3 is TGTGCCACCAGCCAAGACAGCCTAGAGAACACTGAAGCTTTCTTT. Encoded protein: CATSQDSLENTEAFF. J is TRBJ1-1 and V is TRBV15; the D gene is possibly TRBD1 (5 bases). The germline CDR1 and CDR2 sequences are LNHNV and YYDKDF (reference sequence). Trimming stripped 5 bases from V and 1 base from J, with 14 bases between. CDR3 size: 15 residues. The full variable domain, rest sourced from reference TRBV15 and TRBJ1-1, is DAMVIQNPRYQVTQFGKPVTLSCSQTLNHNVMYWYQQKSSQAPKLLFHYYDKDFNNEADTPDNFQSRRPNTSFCFLDIRSPGLGDTAMYLCATSQDSLENTEAFFGQGTRLTVV.

The chain is built from TRBV29-1 and TRBJ2-5; D perhaps matches TRBD1 (6 bases). The end of the DNA fits TRBJ2-7 better, so the J call may be wrong. Per germline, CDR1 SQVTM and CDR2 ANQGSEA. The CDR3 runs to 15 residues. CDR3 region: CSVTVPHRAPYEQYF. The DNA for the CDR3 is TGCAGCGTTACCGTCCCCCACAGGGCCCCCTACGAGCAGTACTTC.

This sequence joins TRBV4-1 and TRBJ2-2, with a tentative D call TRBD2 (7 bases). This CDR3 contains 17 residues. Trimming took off 4 bases at V and 0 bases at J, with 15 bases between the two ends. Looked up from germline, CDR1 is MGHRA and CDR2 is YSYEKL. The CDR3 loop is CASSPIWRGPNTGELFF. The CDR3 DNA reads as TGCGCCAGCAGCCCGATATGGCGGGGGCCGAACACCGGGGAGCTGTTTTTT.

This chain connects TRBV5-1 to TRBJ2-3; TRBD2 agrees at 7 bases. With 1 base clipped from V and 0 bases from J, the junction kept 2 bases outside the gene matches. Germline V gene data show CDR1 as SGHRS and CDR2 as YFSETQ. This CDR3 is 15 amino acids long. This CDR3 reads CASSLTSVSTDTQYF. CDR3 DNA sequence: TGCGCCAGCAGCTTGACTAGCGTTAGCACAGATACGCAGTATTTT.

The chain has TRBV4-1 and TRBJ2-7; tentative D call: TRBD1 (6 bases). V lost 1 base and J lost 4, with 11 bases in between. Germline V gives CDR1 MGHRA, CDR2 YSYEKL. The CDR3 extends over 14 amino acids. DNA of the CDR3: TGCGCCAGCAGCCAAGGGGCAGGGGCTTACGAGCAGTACTTC. As protein: CASSQGAGAYEQYF.

This clone was seen a few times. The CDR3 nucleotides read TGTGCCAGCAGCTTGGGGGGCATCACTGAAGCTTTCTTT. It codes for CASSLGGITEAFF. J is TRBJ1-1 and V is TRBV5-5; D may be TRBD1 (5 bases). Trimming left V 0 bases short and J 4 bases short, with 7 bases between. This CDR3 is 13 amino acids long. Per the germline V gene, CDR1 is SGHKS and CDR2 is YYEKEE (reference sequence).

V usage is TRBV6-5 and J usage is TRBJ2-1; 9 nucleotides line up with TRBD1. V lost 2 bases, J lost 9 bases, and 5 bases stayed unmatched. This CDR3 contains 14 residues. Germline CDR1 is MNHEY and CDR2 is SVGAGI. The CDR3 nucleotides read TGTGCCAGCAGTTACGGACAGGGGAAGGGTGAGCAGTTCTTC. This codes for CASSYGQGKGEQFF.

The chain couples TRBV5-1 to TRBJ2-1; 12 bases line up with TRBD2. Looked up from germline, CDR1 is SGHRS and CDR2 is YFSETQ. This CDR3 has 13 amino acids. With 5 bases clipped from V and 6 bases from J, the junction kept 0 bases outside the gene matches. The CDR3 DNA reads TGCGCCAGCAGGACTAGCGGGAGCAATGAGCAGTTCTTC. Translating gives CASRTSGSNEQFF.

The chain recombines TRBV5-1 with TRBJ2-5; TRBD1 aligns across 7 bases. V was pared by 0 bases and J by 4 bases, with 9 bases of the junction left unmatched. The V gene's germline CDR1 is SGHRS and CDR2 YFSETQ. The CDR3 has 16 residues. In DNA, the CDR3 is TGCGCCAGCAGCTTGGGATCTCAGGGGGTCGGAGAGACCCAGTACTTC. Translating it yields CASSLGSQGVGETQYF.